These 26 T cell receptor beta chains share one sample of origin, sequenced in a study of blood T cell repertoires in COVID-19 (dated by TCRdb to 2018 to 2021). The library relied on the immunoSEQ multiplex PCR assay. Drawn from immuneACCESS, this table holds only the in-frame rearrangements with V and J called that TCRdb kept. Clones are partly lost; checked studies trace under half to an unresolved V gene and leave the rest unexplained. This sample is represented by over 400,000 clones; about 89% of them were singletons. The ten largest clones represent roughly 7.4% of the sample. Sequenced sample: peripheral blood. Every receptor here comes from a woman in her forties or fifties with COVID-19, enrolled during active disease.

J is TRBJ1-4 and V is TRBV9, with 8 bases fitting TRBD1. The trim removed 0 bases at V and 7 bases at J, leaving 8 bases unmatched. Germline V gives CDR1 SGDLS, CDR2 YYNGEE. The CDR3 contains 16 residues. DNA for the CDR3: TGTGCCAGCAGCGTAGGGGGACAGGCCCGAGTTGAAAAACTGTTTTTT. This gives the protein CASSVGGQARVEKLFF.

On this clone: Other DNA sequences in the same sample also yield this CDR3. V and J are TRBV2 and TRBJ1-1; 7 bases map to TRBD1. The CDR3 spans 14 residues. From germline, CDR1 is SNHLY and CDR2 FYNNEI. V trimming: 6 bases; J trimming: 1 base; junction bases outside the gene matches: 5. The DNA for the CDR3 is TGTGCCAGCAGCCCGGGGACAGCGAACACTGAAGCTTTCTTT. Translation: CASSPGTANTEAFF.

The count of this clone is one. The genes are TRBV19 and TRBJ1-5; D not certain. The CDR3 spans 13 residues. Germline CDR1 and CDR2: LNHDA and SQIVND (reference sequence). Trimming shortened V by 5 bases and J by 7 bases, and 12 bases separated the two germline ends. Written as DNA, the CDR3 is TGTGCCAGTAGTGGCCTGCAGGCCCAGCCCCAGCATTTT. It codes for CASSGLQAQPQHF.

The CDR3 here is CASSVSGGSDTQYF. DNA of the CDR3: TGTGCCAGCTCTGTCAGCGGGGGGTCCGATACGCAGTATTTT. The V call is TRBV7-9, the J call TRBJ2-3, with 9 positions matching TRBD2. Germline lookup yields CDR1 SEHNR and CDR2 FQNEAQ (reference sequence). V trimming: 8 bases; J trimming: 6 bases; junction bases outside the gene matches: 9. The CDR3 runs 14 residues. Full variable domain (outside the CDR3, taken from reference TRBV7-9 and TRBJ2-3): DTGVSQNPRHKITKRGQNVTFRCDPISEHNRLYWYRQTLGQGPEFLTYFQNEAQLEKSRLLSDRFSAERPKGSFSTLEIQRTEQGDSAMYLCASSVSGGSDTQYFGPGTRLTVL.

The chain combines TRBV5-6 with TRBJ1-2; no firm D call. The CDR3 is 12 residues long. Trimming cost V 0 bases and J 7 bases, with 7 bases left between them. Germline V CDR1 and CDR2: SGHDT, YYEEEE. The CDR3 DNA sequence: TGTGCCAGCAGCTTGGGTCGAGGTGGCTACACCTTC. Protein: CASSLGRGGYTF.

This clone turned up a few times. The V and J genes are TRBV2 and TRBJ1-1, with D unresolved. Germline V CDR1 and CDR2: SNHLY, FYNNEI. Trimming took 4 bases from V and 0 from J, leaving 6 bases between them. This CDR3 region has 13 residues. Here the CDR3 reads CASSAVMNTEAFF. In DNA, the CDR3 is TGTGCCAGCAGTGCGGTGATGAACACTGAAGCTTTCTTT. Complete variable domain (other parts from reference TRBV2 and TRBJ1-1): EPEVTQTPSHQVTQMGQEVILRCVPISNHLYFYWYRQILGQKVEFLVSFYNNEISEKSEIFDDQFSVERPDGSNFTLKIRSTKLEDSAMYFCASSAVMNTEAFFGQGTRLTVV.

The chain combines TRBV7-2 with TRBJ1-6, with 10 nucleotides matching TRBD1. V shed 0 bases, J shed 7 bases, and the junction held 3 bases outside the gene matches. This CDR3 spans 16 amino acids. Germline lookup yields CDR1 SGHTA and CDR2 FQGNSA. The DNA of the CDR3 is TGTGCCAGCAGCTTAGCCCGGACAGGGGGAAATTCACCCCTCCACTTT. Translation gives CASSLARTGGNSPLHF.

The chain carries TRBV5-8 and TRBJ2-7; perhaps TRBD1 as D (5 bases). The germline V and J ends were trimmed by 4 bases and 5 bases, with 16 bases remaining between them. CDR1 and CDR2 (germline): SGHTS, YDEGEE. The CDR3 extends over 14 amino acids. CDR3 loop: CASSVQGFRDEQYF. Here the CDR3 DNA reads TGTGCCAGCAGCGTGCAGGGCTTTAGGGACGAGCAGTACTTC.

As for this clone: Other DNA sequences in the same sample also yield this CDR3. This rearrangement joins TRBV12-3 or TRBV12-4 to TRBJ1-1; no definite D call. The CDR3 is 13 residues long. V was clipped by 3 bases and J by 1 base, with 6 bases between them. The CDR3 sequence is CASSFLENTEAFF. The CDR3 nucleotides are TGTGCCAGCAGTTTTCTAGAGAACACTGAAGCTTTCTTT.

V and J are TRBV9 and TRBJ2-1; 13 bases agree with TRBD2. The V segment lost 4 bases and the J segment 9 bases; nucleotides outside the gene matches: 10. The germline V gene encodes CDR1 SGDLS and CDR2 YYNGEE. The CDR3 consists of 16 residues. The CDR3 here is CASSRILAGGNGEQFF. CDR3 nucleotides: TGTGCCAGCAGCCGAATACTAGCGGGGGGGAACGGTGAGCAGTTCTTC.

As concerns this clone: The same CDR3 can be traced to other DNA sequences in this sample. The chain is built from TRBV24-1 and TRBJ2-2; 8 nucleotides match TRBD2. This CDR3 has 16 residues. J was trimmed by 1 base and V by 4 bases; bases with no gene match: 4. Germline CDR1 is KGHDR and CDR2 is SFDVKD. The CDR3 DNA sequence: TGTGCCACCAGTGACCCGAGCGGGGGGAACACCGGGGAGCTGTTTTTT. Its protein is CATSDPSGGNTGELFF.

Here the CDR3 DNA reads TGCGCCAGCAGTGAGCCATACACTGAAGCTTTCTTT. Translation: CASSEPYTEAFF. The V and J genes are TRBV10-2 and TRBJ1-1, with D unresolved. Germline V CDR1 and CDR2: WSHSY, SAAADI. This CDR3 has 12 amino acids. V was clipped by 2 bases and J by 3 bases, with 4 bases between them.

The rearrangement links TRBV5-1 to TRBJ1-4; 8 bases line up with TRBD1. CDR1 is SGHRS, CDR2 YFSETQ, per germline. V trimming: 4 bases; J trimming: 5 bases; junction bases outside the gene matches: 7. The CDR3 has 15 residues. The CDR3 DNA follows: TGCGCCAGCAGCATACGACAGGGGAGAAATGAAAAACTGTTTTTT. Translated, it gives CASSIRQGRNEKLFF.

This rearrangement joins TRBV7-2 to TRBJ2-7; TRBD1 agrees at 11 bases. V shed 6 bases and J 3 bases; nucleotides not matched to a gene: 7. Germline CDR1 and CDR2: SGHTA and FQGNSA. This CDR3 contains 15 residues. This CDR3 reads CASRPGTGGGYEQYF. As DNA, the CDR3 is TGTGCCAGCAGACCAGGGACAGGGGGTGGCTACGAGCAGTACTTC. Full variable domain (remainder filled in from reference TRBV7-2 and TRBJ2-7): GAGVSQSPSNKVTEKGKDVELRCDPISGHTALYWYRQSLGQGLEFLIYFQGNSAPDKSGLPSDRFSAERTGGSVSTLTIQRTQQEDSAVYLCASRPGTGGGYEQYFGPGTRLTVT.

The genes are TRBV28 and TRBJ1-3, with TRBD1 matching over 8 bases. Germline trimming cut 6 bases from V and 0 bases from J; bases unmatched to any gene: 10. Germline lookup yields CDR1 MDHEN and CDR2 SYDVKM. This CDR3 is built from 17 residues. The CDR3 nucleotides are TGTGCCAGCAGCCCATCTACAGGGGGTAGCTCTGGAAACACCATATATTTT. Protein product: CASSPSTGGSSGNTIYF.

The V and J genes are TRBV19 and TRBJ1-2, with a possible D match to TRBD1 (5 bases). Germline V gives CDR1 LNHDA, CDR2 SQIVND (reference sequence). V lost 1 base and J lost 4, with 10 bases in between. The CDR3 extends over 14 amino acids. This CDR3 reads CASSIGQGPYGYTF. DNA for the CDR3: TGTGCCAGTAGTATAGGCCAGGGCCCCTATGGCTACACCTTC.

The gene calls are TRBV7-9 and TRBJ1-1; TRBD1 is a possible D gene (5 bases). The CDR3 runs to 13 residues. Germline assignment: CDR1 SEHNR and CDR2 FQNEAQ (reference sequence). With 5 bases removed from V and 0 bases from J, the gap between germline ends came to 7 bases. The CDR3 reads CASSTTVNTEAFF. The CDR3 nucleotides are TGTGCCAGCAGCACGACAGTGAACACTGAAGCTTTCTTT.

V is TRBV7-6 and J is TRBJ1-6; D is ambiguous. This CDR3 region has 16 residues. V was cut by 5 bases and J by 0 bases, with 11 bases left in between. The germline V gene has CDR1 SGHVS and CDR2 FNYEAQ. The CDR3 region has the DNA TGTGCCAGCAGCGCCGACGGGAGCTCCTATAATTCACCCCTCCACTTT. This translates into CASSADGSSYNSPLHF.

The V call is TRBV9, the J call TRBJ1-2; 7 bases map to TRBD1. The CDR3 contains 16 residues. J gave up 2 bases and V 3 bases, and 10 bases lay outside the gene matches. Germline CDR1 is SGDLS and CDR2 is YYNGEE. Here the CDR3 reads CASSALPGQTNYGYTF. The CDR3 DNA sequence: TGTGCCAGCAGCGCACTGCCGGGACAGACCAACTATGGCTACACCTTC. Combining the CDR3 with reference TRBV9 and TRBJ1-2 gives the whole variable domain DSGVTQTPKHLITATGQRVTLRCSPRSGDLSVYWYQQSLDQGLQFLIQYYNGEERAKGNILERFSAQQFPDLHSELNLSSLELGDSALYFCASSALPGQTNYGYTFGSGTRLTVV.

The chain has TRBV3-1 (or the pseudogene TRBV3-2) and TRBJ2-3, with 8 bases fitting TRBD1. This CDR3 region has 17 residues. V lost 3 bases and J lost 4; bases outside the gene matches: 12. Germline-derived CDR1 and CDR2 are LGHDT and YNNKEL (reference sequence). CDR3 protein: CASSQSSGTGVADTQYF. CDR3 sequence (DNA): TGTGCCAGCAGCCAGTCATCCGGGACAGGCGTAGCAGATACGCAGTATTTT.

The chain employs TRBV19 and TRBJ1-5; tentatively, D is TRBD1 (6 bases). CDR1 is LNHDA, CDR2 SQIVND, per germline (reference sequence). Trimming took 6 bases from V and 2 from J, leaving 14 bases between them. The CDR3 loop spans 15 amino acids. CDR3 coding DNA: TGTGCCAGTAGCGGGTCAGCAGGGGGCAATCAGCCCCAGCATTTT. Protein sequence: CASSGSAGGNQPQHF.

The chain recombines TRBV19 with TRBJ2-1; 8 positions agree with TRBD2. The CDR3 runs 20 residues. Trimming cost V 6 bases and J 2 bases; bases outside gene matches: 21. Germline lookup yields CDR1 LNHDA and CDR2 SQIVND (reference sequence). As DNA, the CDR3 is TGTGCCAGTAGGATGATTAGCGGCGCGGGGGGCCAAGGGGCCTACAATGAGCAGTTCTTC. Translating gives CASRMISGAGGQGAYNEQFF.

The chain carries TRBV20-1 and TRBJ2-1; TRBD2 agrees at 8 bases. The V gene's germline CDR1 is DFQATT and CDR2 SNEGSKA (reference sequence). Germline trimming cut 3 bases from V and 1 base from J; bases unmatched to any gene: 5. The CDR3 totals 15 residues. The CDR3 coding sequence is TGCAGTGCTAGTCTCGAGCGGGGGTCCTACAATGAGCAGTTCTTC. Its protein product is CSASLERGSYNEQFF.

The chain recombines TRBV12-3 or TRBV12-4 with TRBJ2-3; no firm D call. The V gene lost 0 bases and the J gene lost 8 bases, with 6 bases spanning the gap. The CDR3 runs to 12 residues. The CDR3 spells CASSLAVSTQYF. In DNA, the CDR3 is TGTGCCAGCAGTTTAGCTGTCTCTACGCAGTATTTT.

This chain joins TRBV5-1 and TRBJ1-2; 11 positions agree with TRBD1. The trim removed 3 bases at V and 0 bases at J, leaving 7 bases unmatched. Per the germline V gene, CDR1 is SGHRS and CDR2 is YFSETQ. The CDR3 covers 17 residues. The CDR3 here is CASSSDRGQASNYGYTF. CDR3 nucleotide sequence: TGCGCCAGCAGCTCGGACAGGGGGCAGGCTTCTAACTATGGCTACACCTTC.

This chain uses TRBV9 with TRBJ2-1; D is possibly TRBD2 (5 bases). CDR3 length: 11 residues. Germline CDR1 and CDR2: SGDLS and YYNGEE. The V end was cut by 6 bases, the J end by 9 bases, with 10 bases between. CDR3 loop: CASTGNGEQFF. The CDR3 coding sequence is TGTGCCAGCACCGGGAATGGTGAGCAGTTCTTC.